This T cell receptor (beta chain) was sequenced during a study of blood T cells in healthy people across ages. A J-beta primer mix and a sample-barcoded 5' primer were used in a second PCR of about 7 to 12 cycles. TCRdb re-analysed the 5' RACE reads in MiXCR, keeping a single row per CDR3 protein. Of hundreds of thousands of distinct CDR3 sequences in the sample, about 30% are singletons; the top ten hold around 14%. This clonotype was found a few times. Antigen unknown. The CDR3 extends over 16 amino acids. Per the germline V gene, CDR1 is DFQATT and CDR2 is SNEGSKA (reference sequence). V shed 3 bases and J 3 bases; nucleotides not matched to a gene: 7. Study conclusions and caveats: Donor CMV status was unknown, possibly confounding expanded clonotype changes. TCR beta diversity was tightly associated with the proportion of naive T cells. One million T cells yielded diversity estimates that were considered underestimates.

Sequencing was performed on blood. The sequence was collected from a woman aged 80 or older in good health. V is TRBV20-1 and J is TRBJ2-2; 10 nucleotides agree with TRBD1. CDR3 residues: CSARPDRGRHTGELFF. In nucleotides, the CDR3 is TGCAGTGCTAGGCCCGACAGGGGGCGTCACACCGGGGAGCTGTTTTTT.